This T cell receptor (beta chain) was observed in a study of T cell responses to AZD1222 COVID-19 vaccine. In the study overall: Timing groups of about 4 and about 12 weeks for second doses were pooled.

The CDR3 contains 16 residues. V gave up 4 bases and J gave up 0 bases, with 13 bases separating them. The germline V gene encodes CDR1 SGHTS and CDR2 YDEGEE. TCRdb's copy holds only in-frame clones and misses some; the assay was immunoSEQ multiplex PCR. The sample includes some 130,000 clones, 90% to 95% seen only once; the top ten take more than 2.5%. Comments on this clone: Its antigen is as yet unknown.

Study-wide findings and caveats: Repertoires were collected only later (after the peak T cell response had occurred). Mapped onto spike, vaccine-associated CD4 TCRs spanned it and were dominant at 160-218 and 743-854. Only six AZD1222 recipients tested seropositive at baseline.

This sample comprised peripheral blood, obtained on day 0 of AZD1222 vaccination. The chain has TRBV5-8 and TRBJ1-4; D unclear. This TCR came from an adult in good health. The CDR3 sequence is CASSQPGGATNEKLFF. DNA of the CDR3: TGTGCCAGCAGCCAACCGGGAGGTGCAACTAATGAAAAACTGTTTTTT.